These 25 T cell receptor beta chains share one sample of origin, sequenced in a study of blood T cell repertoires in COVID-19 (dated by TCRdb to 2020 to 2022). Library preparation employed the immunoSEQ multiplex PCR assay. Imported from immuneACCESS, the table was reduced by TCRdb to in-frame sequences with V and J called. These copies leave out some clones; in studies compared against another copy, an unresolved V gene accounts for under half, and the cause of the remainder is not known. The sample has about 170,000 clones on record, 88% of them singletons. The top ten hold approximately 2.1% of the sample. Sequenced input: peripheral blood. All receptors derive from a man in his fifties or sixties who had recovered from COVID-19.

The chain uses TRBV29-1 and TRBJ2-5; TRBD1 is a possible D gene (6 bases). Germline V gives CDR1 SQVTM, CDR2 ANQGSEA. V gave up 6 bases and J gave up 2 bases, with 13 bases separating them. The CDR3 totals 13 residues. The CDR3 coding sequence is TGCAGCGTAACCCGACAGGTTCAAGAGACCCAGTACTTC. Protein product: CSVTRQVQETQYF. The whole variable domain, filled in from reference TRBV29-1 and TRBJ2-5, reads SAVISQKPSRDICQRGTSLTIQCQVDSQVTMMFWYRQQPGQSLTLIATANQGSEATYESGFVIDKFPISRPNLTFSTLTVSNMSPEDSSIYLCSVTRQVQETQYFGPGTRLLVL.

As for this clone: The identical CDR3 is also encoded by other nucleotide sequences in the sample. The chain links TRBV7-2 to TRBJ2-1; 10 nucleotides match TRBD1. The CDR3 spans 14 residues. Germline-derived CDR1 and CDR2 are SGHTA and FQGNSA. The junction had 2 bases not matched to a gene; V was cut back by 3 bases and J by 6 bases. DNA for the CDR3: TGTGCCAGCAGCTTGTGGGACAGGGGCAATGAGCAGTTCTTC. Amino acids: CASSLWDRGNEQFF.

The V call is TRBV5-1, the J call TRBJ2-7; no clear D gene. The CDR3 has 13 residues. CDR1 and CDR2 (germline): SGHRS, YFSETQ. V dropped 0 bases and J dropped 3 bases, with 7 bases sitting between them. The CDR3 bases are TGCGCCAGCAGCTTGGTGTCAGACTACGAGCAGTACTTC. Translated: CASSLVSDYEQYF. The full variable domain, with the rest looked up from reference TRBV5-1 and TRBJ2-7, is KAGVTQTPRYLIKTRGQQVTLSCSPISGHRSVSWYQQTPGQGLQFLFEYFSETQRNKGNFPGRFSGRQFSNSRSEMNVSTLELGDSALYLCASSLVSDYEQYFGPGTRLTVT.

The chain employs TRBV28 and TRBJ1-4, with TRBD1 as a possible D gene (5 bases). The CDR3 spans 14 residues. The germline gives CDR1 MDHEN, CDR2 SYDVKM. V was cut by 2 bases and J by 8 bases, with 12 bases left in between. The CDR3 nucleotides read TGTGCCAGCAGTTTAGTGGGGGGAGACGAAAAACTGTTTTTT. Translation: CASSLVGGDEKLFF.

Here the CDR3 reads CASTIKLAGEDYEQYF. CDR3 nucleotides: TGTGCCAGCACCATTAAACTAGCGGGAGAAGACTACGAGCAGTACTTC. J is TRBJ2-7 and V is TRBV11-2, with 11 bases aligning to TRBD2. This CDR3 has 16 amino acids. From germline, CDR1 is SGHAT and CDR2 FQNNGV. Trimming cost V 7 bases and J 3 bases; bases outside gene matches: 11.

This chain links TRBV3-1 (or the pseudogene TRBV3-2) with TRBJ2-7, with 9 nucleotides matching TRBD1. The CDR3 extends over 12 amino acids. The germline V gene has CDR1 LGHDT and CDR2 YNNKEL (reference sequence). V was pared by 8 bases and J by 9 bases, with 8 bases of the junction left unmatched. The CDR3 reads CASWGQGERQYF. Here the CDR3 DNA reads TGTGCCAGCTGGGGACAGGGTGAGAGGCAGTACTTC.

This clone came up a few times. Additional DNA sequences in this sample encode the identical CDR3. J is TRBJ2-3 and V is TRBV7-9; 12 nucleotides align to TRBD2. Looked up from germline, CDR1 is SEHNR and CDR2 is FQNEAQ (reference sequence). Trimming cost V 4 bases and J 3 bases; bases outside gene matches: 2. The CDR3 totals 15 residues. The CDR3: CASSSTSGRTDTQYF. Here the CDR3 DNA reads TGTGCCAGCAGCTCGACTAGCGGGAGAACAGATACGCAGTATTTT.

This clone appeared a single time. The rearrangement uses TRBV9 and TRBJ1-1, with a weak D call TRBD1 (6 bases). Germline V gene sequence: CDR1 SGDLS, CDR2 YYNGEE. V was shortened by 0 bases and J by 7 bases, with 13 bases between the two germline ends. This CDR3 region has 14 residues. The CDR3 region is CASSVEDSRGEAFF. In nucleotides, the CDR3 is TGTGCCAGCAGCGTAGAGGACAGTAGAGGTGAAGCTTTCTTT.

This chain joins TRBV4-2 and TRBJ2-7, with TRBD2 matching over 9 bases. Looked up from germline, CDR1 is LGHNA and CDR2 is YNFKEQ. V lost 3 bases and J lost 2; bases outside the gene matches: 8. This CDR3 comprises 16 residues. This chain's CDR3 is CASSQEERGAPYEQYF. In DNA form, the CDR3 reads TGTGCCAGCAGCCAGGAAGAGCGGGGGGCCCCCTACGAGCAGTACTTC.

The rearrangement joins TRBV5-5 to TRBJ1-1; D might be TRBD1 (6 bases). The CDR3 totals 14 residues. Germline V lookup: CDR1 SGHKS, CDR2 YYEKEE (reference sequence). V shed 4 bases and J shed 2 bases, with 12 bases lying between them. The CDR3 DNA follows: TGTGCCAGCAGCACGTTCAGGGGAAACACTGAAGCTTTCTTT. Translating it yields CASSTFRGNTEAFF.

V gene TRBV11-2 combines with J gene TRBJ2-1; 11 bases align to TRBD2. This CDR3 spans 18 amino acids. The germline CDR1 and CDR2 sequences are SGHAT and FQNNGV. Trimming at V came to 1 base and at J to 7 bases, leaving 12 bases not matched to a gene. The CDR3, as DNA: TGTGCCAGCAGCTTAGTCGGTAGCGGGGGGGCGATTTCAAATGAGCAGTTCTTC. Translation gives CASSLVGSGGAISNEQFF.

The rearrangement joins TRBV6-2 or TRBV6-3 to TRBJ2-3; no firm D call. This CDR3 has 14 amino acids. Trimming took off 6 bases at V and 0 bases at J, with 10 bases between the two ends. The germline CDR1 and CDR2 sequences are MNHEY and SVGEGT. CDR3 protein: CASSPTESTDTQYF. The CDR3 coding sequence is TGTGCCAGCAGCCCTACAGAGAGCACAGATACGCAGTATTTT.

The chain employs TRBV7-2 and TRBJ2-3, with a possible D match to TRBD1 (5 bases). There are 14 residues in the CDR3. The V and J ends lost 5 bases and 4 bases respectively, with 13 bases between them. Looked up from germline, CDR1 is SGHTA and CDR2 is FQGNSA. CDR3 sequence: CASSLRQGSDTQYF. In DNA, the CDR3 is TGTGCCAGCAGCCTCCGGCAGGGCTCAGATACGCAGTATTTT.

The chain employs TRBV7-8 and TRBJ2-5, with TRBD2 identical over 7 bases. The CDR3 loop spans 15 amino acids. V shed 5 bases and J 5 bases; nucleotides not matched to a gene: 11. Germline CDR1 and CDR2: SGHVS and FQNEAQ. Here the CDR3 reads CASSIWDRGGETQYF. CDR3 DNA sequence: TGTGCCAGCAGCATATGGGACCGGGGAGGGGAGACCCAGTACTTC.

This CDR3 reads CSVEGTGGRTYTEAFF. In nucleotides, the CDR3 is TGCAGCGTTGAAGGGACAGGGGGCCGGACGTACACTGAAGCTTTCTTT. The V call is TRBV29-1, the J call TRBJ1-1, with 11 bases identical to TRBD1. V shed 1 base and J 3 bases; nucleotides not matched to a gene: 7. Germline lookup yields CDR1 SQVTM and CDR2 ANQGSEA. The CDR3 length is 16 residues.

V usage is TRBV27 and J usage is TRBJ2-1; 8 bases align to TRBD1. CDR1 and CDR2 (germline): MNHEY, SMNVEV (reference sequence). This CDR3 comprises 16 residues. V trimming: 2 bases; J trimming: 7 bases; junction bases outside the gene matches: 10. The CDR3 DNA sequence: TGTGCCAGCAGTTTAAGGGCGGCCCGGACAGGGAATGAGCAGTTCTTC. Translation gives CASSLRAARTGNEQFF.

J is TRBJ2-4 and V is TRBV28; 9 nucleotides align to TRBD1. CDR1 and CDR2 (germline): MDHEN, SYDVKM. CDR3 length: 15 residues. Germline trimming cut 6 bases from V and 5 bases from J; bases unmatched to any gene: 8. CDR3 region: CASSTVRDRENIQYF. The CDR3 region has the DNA TGTGCCAGCAGCACTGTCCGGGACAGGGAAAACATTCAGTACTTC.

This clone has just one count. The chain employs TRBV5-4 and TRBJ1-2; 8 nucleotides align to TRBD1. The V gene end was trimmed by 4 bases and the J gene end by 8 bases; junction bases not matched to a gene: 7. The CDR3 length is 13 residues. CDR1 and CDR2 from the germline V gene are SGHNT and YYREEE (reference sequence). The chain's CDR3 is CASSRQGARGYTF. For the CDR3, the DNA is TGTGCCAGCAGCCGTCAGGGGGCTCGGGGCTACACCTTC. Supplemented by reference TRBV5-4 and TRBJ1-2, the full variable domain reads ETGVTQSPTHLIKTRGQQVTLRCSSQSGHNTVSWYQQALGQGPQFIFQYYREEENGRGNFPPRFSGLQFPNYSSELNVNALELDDSALYLCASSRQGARGYTFGSGTRLTVV.

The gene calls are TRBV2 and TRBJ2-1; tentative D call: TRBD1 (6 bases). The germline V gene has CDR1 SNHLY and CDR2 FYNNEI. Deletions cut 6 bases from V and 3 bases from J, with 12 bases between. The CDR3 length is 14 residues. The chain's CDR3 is CASRSWTDYNEQFF. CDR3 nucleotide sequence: TGTGCCAGCAGATCATGGACAGACTACAATGAGCAGTTCTTC.

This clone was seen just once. The CDR3 DNA reads TGTGCCCCCCCATGGGGGGTTACTGAAGCTTTCTTT. Amino acids: CAPPWGVTEAFF. The chain joins TRBV30 to TRBJ1-1; TRBD1 is a possible D gene (5 bases). The V end was cut by 8 bases, the J end by 5 bases, with 15 bases between. CDR1 is GTSNPN and CDR2 is SVGIG in the germline V gene (reference sequence). The CDR3 extends over 12 amino acids. Looking up the rest from reference TRBV30 and TRBJ1-1 gives the full variable domain: SQTIHQWPATLVQPVGSPLSLECTVEGTSNPNLYWYRQAAGRGLQLLFYSVGIGQISSEVPQNLSASRPQDRQFILSSKKLLLSDSGFYLCAPPWGVTEAFFGQGTRLTVV.

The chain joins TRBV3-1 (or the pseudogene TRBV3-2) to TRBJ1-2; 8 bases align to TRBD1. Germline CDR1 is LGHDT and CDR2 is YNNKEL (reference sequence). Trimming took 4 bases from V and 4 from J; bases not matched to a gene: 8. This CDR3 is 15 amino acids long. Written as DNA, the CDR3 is TGTGCCAGCAGCCCCGGCCCAGGGGGCACCTATGGCTACACCTTC. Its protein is CASSPGPGGTYGYTF.

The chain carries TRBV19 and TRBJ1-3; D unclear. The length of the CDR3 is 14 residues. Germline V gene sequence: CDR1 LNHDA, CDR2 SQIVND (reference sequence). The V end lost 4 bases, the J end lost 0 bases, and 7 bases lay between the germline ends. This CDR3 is CASSRAHSGNTIYF. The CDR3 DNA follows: TGTGCCAGTAGTAGGGCCCACTCTGGAAACACCATATATTTT.

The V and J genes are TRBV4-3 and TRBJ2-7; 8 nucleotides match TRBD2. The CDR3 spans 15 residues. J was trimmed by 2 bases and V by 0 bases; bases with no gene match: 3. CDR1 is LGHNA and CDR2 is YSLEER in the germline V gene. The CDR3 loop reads CASSQETSGAYEQYF. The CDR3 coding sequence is TGCGCCAGCAGCCAAGAAACTAGCGGAGCCTACGAGCAGTACTTC.

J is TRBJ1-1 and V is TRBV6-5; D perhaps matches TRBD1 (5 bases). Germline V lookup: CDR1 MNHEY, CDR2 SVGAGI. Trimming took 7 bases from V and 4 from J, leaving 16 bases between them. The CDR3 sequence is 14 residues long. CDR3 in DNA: TGTGCCAGCACTCCTTGGGGGGGTGGCACTGAAGCTTTCTTT. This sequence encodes CASTPWGGGTEAFF.

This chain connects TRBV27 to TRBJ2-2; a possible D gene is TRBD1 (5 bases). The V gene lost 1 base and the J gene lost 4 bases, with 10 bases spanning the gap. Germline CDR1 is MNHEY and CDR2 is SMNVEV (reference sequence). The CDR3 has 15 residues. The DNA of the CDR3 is TGTGCCAGCAGTTTATTAGGGGCGTCCACCGGGGAGCTGTTTTTT. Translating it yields CASSLLGASTGELFF.